The 31 T cell receptor beta chains below come from one sample, sequenced in a study of blood T cells in healthy people across ages. Primers used in a second PCR of roughly 6 to 11 cycles were a sample-barcoded 5' primer and a J-beta primer mix. Using its own MiXCR run on the 5' RACE reads, TCRdb lists one record per CDR3 protein. The sample carries more than 500,000 distinct CDR3 sequences, around 27% recorded once. The same data also contributed to another study, on T cells of mothers and their children.

The specimen sequenced was blood. These receptor sequences come from a boy aged 2 to 10 in good health.

This clonotype was detected only a few times. V usage is TRBV19 and J usage is TRBJ2-5; 7 bases match TRBD1. V gave up 3 bases and J gave up 2 bases; unmatched junction bases: 6. Germline-derived CDR1 and CDR2 are LNHDA and SQIVND (reference sequence). This CDR3 contains 15 residues. The CDR3 here is CASSIFGRGQETQYF. DNA for the CDR3: TGTGCCAGTAGTATTTTCGGCAGGGGGCAAGAGACCCAGTACTTC.

This clonotype was detected only a few times. The V call is TRBV6-2 or TRBV6-3, the J call TRBJ1-5; D perhaps matches TRBD1 (5 bases). The CDR3 loop spans 16 amino acids. Trimming removed 6 bases at V and 8 bases at J, with 23 bases between. In germline, CDR1 is MNHEY, CDR2 SVGEGT. CDR3 DNA sequence: TGTGCCAGCAGCCGAGCGCGGACGGGGGAGGTGAAGCCCCAGCATTTT. Residues: CASSRARTGEVKPQHF.

J is TRBJ2-2 and V is TRBV27; 8 positions match TRBD1. The junction had 3 bases not matched to a gene; V was cut back by 3 bases and J by 0 bases. This CDR3 is built from 16 residues. Germline CDR1 is MNHEY and CDR2 is SMNVEV (reference sequence). CDR3 bases: TGTGCCAGCAGTTTGTCAGGGGGCGCGAACACCGGGGAGCTGTTTTTT. Protein: CASSLSGGANTGELFF.

The sample holds many counts of this clonotype. The chain carries TRBV20-1 and TRBJ2-5, with D unclear. Per germline, CDR1 DFQATT and CDR2 SNEGSKA (reference sequence). The V end was cut by 1 base, the J end by 0 bases, with 6 bases between. The CDR3 consists of 13 residues. CDR3 protein: CSARGRNQETQYF. DNA for the CDR3: TGCAGTGCTAGAGGCAGGAACCAAGAGACCCAGTACTTC.

This clonotype was recorded many times. The chain is built from TRBV3-1 and TRBJ1-5; no clear D. The CDR3 loop spans 12 amino acids. From germline, CDR1 is LGHDT and CDR2 YNNKEL (reference sequence). Trimming took 3 bases from V and 4 from J, leaving 4 bases between them. The CDR3 protein is CASSQGNQPQHF. CDR3 DNA sequence: TGTGCCAGCAGCCAGGGAAATCAGCCCCAGCATTTT.

In its sample, this clonotype was seen a few times. The genes are TRBV6-6 and TRBJ2-7, with no clear D. Trimming left V 0 bases short and J 3 bases short, with 12 bases between. The CDR3 is 15 amino acids. The germline V gene encodes CDR1 MNHNY and CDR2 SVGAGI (reference sequence). This chain's CDR3 is CASSYSLPNGYEQYF. CDR3 sequence (DNA): TGTGCCAGCAGTTACTCGCTCCCTAACGGCTACGAGCAGTACTTC.

The genes are TRBV20-1 and TRBJ1-4; D gene unclear. The CDR3 has 13 amino acids. Germline V gives CDR1 DFQATT, CDR2 SNEGSKA (reference sequence). V was shortened by 0 bases and J by 4 bases, with 6 bases between the two germline ends. The CDR3 DNA sequence: TGCAGTGCTAGAGATCTTCTTAATGAAAAACTGTTTTTT. It specifies CSARDLLNEKLFF.

This clonotype occurred a few times. The rearrangement joins TRBV4-1 to TRBJ1-4; perhaps TRBD1 as D (5 bases). The length of the CDR3 is 17 residues. From germline, CDR1 is MGHRA and CDR2 YSYEKL. The germline V and J ends were trimmed by 0 bases and 8 bases, with 19 bases remaining between them. The CDR3 is CASSQESLTGLREKLFF. CDR3 sequence (DNA): TGCGCCAGCAGCCAAGAGTCCCTCACGGGACTCCGAGAAAAACTGTTTTTT.

This clonotype has a count of ten or more. The genes are TRBV30 and TRBJ1-5; tentative D call: TRBD1 (5 bases). CDR3 size: 15 residues. Trimming pared 4 bases from V and 0 bases from J, leaving 13 bases between. The germline gives CDR1 GTSNPN, CDR2 SVGIG (reference sequence). DNA for the CDR3: TGTGCCTGGACCACCGGAGGGGCTAGCAATCAGCCCCAGCATTTT. The encoded protein is CAWTTGGASNQPQHF.

This clonotype was recorded a few times. V and J are TRBV2 and TRBJ2-5; TRBD1 or TRBD2 may be the D gene (6 bases each). Germline V gene sequence: CDR1 SNHLY, CDR2 FYNNEI. Trimming removed 3 bases at V and 7 bases at J, with 15 bases between. The CDR3 loop spans 14 amino acids. For the CDR3, the DNA is TGTGCCAGCAGTGAGGATTCGGGGGCCCGGACCCAGTACTTC. The encoded protein is CASSEDSGARTQYF. The full variable domain, in which reference TRBV2 and TRBJ2-5 provide the parts outside the CDR3, is EPEVTQTPSHQVTQMGQEVILRCVPISNHLYFYWYRQILGQKVEFLVSFYNNEISEKSEIFDDQFSVERPDGSNFTLKIRSTKLEDSAMYFCASSEDSGARTQYFGPGTRLLVL.

CDR3 nucleotides: TGCGCCAGCAGCCACGGGACTACCCTACCCCCGGAGCTGTTTTTT. Translating it yields CASSHGTTLPPELFF. The V call is TRBV5-1, the J call TRBJ2-2, with 7 bases aligning to TRBD2. CDR1 is SGHRS and CDR2 is YFSETQ in the germline V gene. The J segment lost 10 bases and the V segment lost 4 bases, leaving 13 bases of the junction unmatched. This CDR3 has 15 amino acids.

This clonotype has a handful of counts. This chain uses TRBV7-9 with TRBJ2-2; D may match TRBD1 or TRBD2 (5 bases each). With 5 bases removed from V and 5 bases from J, the gap between germline ends came to 6 bases. Germline assignment: CDR1 SEHNR and CDR2 FQNEAQ (reference sequence). CDR3 length equals 12 residues. The DNA for the CDR3 is TGTGCCAGCAGCGGGGGTACCGGGGAGCTGTTTTTT. Translating gives CASSGGTGELFF.

The sample holds a few counts of this clonotype. This chain uses TRBV7-3 with TRBJ1-4, with D unresolved. V shed 2 bases and J shed 2 bases, with 3 bases lying between them. The CDR3 is made up of 13 amino acids. CDR1 and CDR2 from the germline V gene are SGHTA and FQGTGA. The CDR3 sequence is CASSLETNEKLFF. The CDR3 DNA sequence: TGTGCCAGCAGCTTAGAGACTAATGAAAAACTGTTTTTT.

The rearrangement uses TRBV7-2 and TRBJ1-1; TRBD1 might be the D (5 bases). This CDR3 is 13 amino acids long. V shed 5 bases and J shed 8 bases, with 15 bases lying between them. Germline lookup yields CDR1 SGHTA and CDR2 FQGNSA. The CDR3 region has the DNA TGTGCCAGCAGCCCTATGCAGGGACTCGAAGCTTTCTTT. It is translated as CASSPMQGLEAFF. Full variable domain (rest looked up from reference TRBV7-2 and TRBJ1-1): GAGVSQSPSNKVTEKGKDVELRCDPISGHTALYWYRQSLGQGLEFLIYFQGNSAPDKSGLPSDRFSAERTGGSVSTLTIQRTQQEDSAVYLCASSPMQGLEAFFGQGTRLTVV.

This chain uses TRBV7-9 with TRBJ2-5; 11 nucleotides align to TRBD2. The CDR3 spans 16 residues. Germline assignment: CDR1 SEHNR and CDR2 FQNEAQ (reference sequence). J lost 1 base, V lost 6 bases, and 7 bases had no gene match. CDR3 sequence (DNA): TGTGCCAGCAGGAGGGGACTAGCGGTTCCCCAAGAGACCCAGTACTTC. Residues: CASRRGLAVPQETQYF.

At least ten counts were recorded for this clonotype. The gene calls are TRBV29-1 and TRBJ2-5, with a weak D call TRBD1 (6 bases). Germline V gene lookup returns CDR1 SQVTM and CDR2 ANQGSEA. The CDR3 consists of 12 residues. V was cut by 1 base and J by 3 bases, with 6 bases left in between. The DNA of the CDR3 is TGCAGCGTTGAAGGGACAGAAGAGACCCAGTACTTC. It yields the protein CSVEGTEETQYF.

This clonotype was counted between two and nine times. J is TRBJ1-2 and V is TRBV20-1, with 7 bases aligning to TRBD1. V gave up 2 bases and J gave up 6 bases; unmatched junction bases: 15. This CDR3 has 16 amino acids. Per the germline V gene, CDR1 is DFQATT and CDR2 is SNEGSKA (reference sequence). The CDR3 reads CSARSGYWGTGDGYTF. DNA for the CDR3: TGCAGTGCTAGAAGCGGGTATTGGGGTACAGGGGATGGCTACACCTTC.

This clonotype has a handful of counts. This chain uses TRBV27 with TRBJ1-5, with 10 nucleotides matching TRBD1. This CDR3 has 14 amino acids. CDR1 and CDR2 from the germline V gene are MNHEY and SMNVEV (reference sequence). The J segment lost 1 base and the V segment lost 9 bases, leaving 3 bases of the junction unmatched. The CDR3 sequence: CASGTGESNQPQHF. The CDR3, as DNA: TGTGCCAGTGGGACAGGGGAAAGCAATCAGCCCCAGCATTTT.

This clonotype was counted many times. V and J are TRBV4-3 and TRBJ2-6; TRBD2 matches 14 bases. The V segment lost 4 bases and the J segment 0 bases; nucleotides outside the gene matches: 2. The germline V gene encodes CDR1 LGHNA and CDR2 YSLEER. The CDR3 sequence is 18 residues long. The CDR3 coding sequence is TGCGCCAGCAGCCCGGGACTAGCGGGAGACTCTGGGGCCAACGTCCTGACTTTC. Translating it yields CASSPGLAGDSGANVLTF.

This sequence joins TRBV12-3 or TRBV12-4 and TRBJ2-2, with D maybe TRBD1 (5 bases). The CDR3 has 15 residues. The germline V and J ends were trimmed by 1 base and 6 bases, with 12 bases remaining between them. CDR3 loop: CASSLGGRVPGELFF. CDR3 in DNA: TGTGCCAGCAGTTTAGGAGGCAGGGTGCCCGGGGAGCTGTTTTTT.

The DNA of the CDR3 is TGTGCCAGCAGCTTAGCATCTGTCTCCATCTCTGGGGCCAACGTCCTGACTTTC. Translating gives CASSLASVSISGANVLTF. V gene TRBV7-9 combines with J gene TRBJ2-6; the D is unclear. Germline CDR1 and CDR2: SEHNR and FQNEAQ (reference sequence). Trimming left V 0 bases short and J 0 bases short, with 12 bases between. The CDR3 is made up of 18 amino acids.

There are a few counts of this clonotype. This chain joins TRBV12-3 or TRBV12-4 and TRBJ2-5; D uncertain. Between the trimmed V and J ends, which lost 7 bases and 4 bases, there was a span of 10 bases. CDR3 length: 12 residues. The CDR3 loop reads CASTLSGETQYF. CDR3 in DNA: TGTGCCAGCACCCTTAGTGGAGAGACCCAGTACTTC.

The chain carries TRBV7-9 and TRBJ2-5, with D perhaps matching TRBD2 (5 bases). V shed 2 bases and J shed 5 bases, with 12 bases lying between them. CDR1 is SEHNR, CDR2 FQNEAQ, per germline (reference sequence). The length of the CDR3 is 14 residues. The DNA for the CDR3 is TGTGCCAGCAGCTTACGGGGTCTTCCGGAGACCCAGTACTTC. Translation gives CASSLRGLPETQYF. Looking up the rest from reference TRBV7-9 and TRBJ2-5 gives the full variable domain: DTGVSQNPRHKITKRGQNVTFRCDPISEHNRLYWYRQTLGQGPEFLTYFQNEAQLEKSRLLSDRFSAERPKGSFSTLEIQRTEQGDSAMYLCASSLRGLPETQYFGPGTRLLVL.

The chain uses TRBV9 and TRBJ2-7; D possibly uses TRBD1 or TRBD2 (5 bases each). V gave up 3 bases and J gave up 5 bases, with 15 bases separating them. Per the germline V gene, CDR1 is SGDLS and CDR2 is YYNGEE. This CDR3 contains 14 residues. CDR3 region: CASSAGRGADEQYF. DNA for the CDR3: TGTGCCAGCAGCGCAGGTCGGGGCGCCGACGAGCAGTACTTC. Together with reference TRBV9 and TRBJ2-7, the CDR3 gives the full variable domain: DSGVTQTPKHLITATGQRVTLRCSPRSGDLSVYWYQQSLDQGLQFLIQYYNGEERAKGNILERFSAQQFPDLHSELNLSSLELGDSALYFCASSAGRGADEQYFGPGTRLTVT.

This clonotype was detected only a few times. The rearrangement links TRBV29-1 to TRBJ2-5; tentatively, D is TRBD2 (5 bases). The J call is uncertain, as TRBJ2-1 better fits the DNA end. The CDR3 length is 15 residues. Germline V gene data show CDR1 as SQVTM and CDR2 as ANQGSEA. CDR3 protein: CSVEDWTGFSDEQFF. For the CDR3, the DNA is TGCAGCGTTGAAGATTGGACGGGGTTTAGCGATGAGCAGTTCTTC.

This clonotype was observed a handful of times. The chain combines TRBV4-3 with TRBJ1-2; TRBD1 agrees at 7 bases. The CDR3 sequence is 16 residues long. J was trimmed by 6 bases and V by 3 bases; bases with no gene match: 13. The germline gives CDR1 LGHNA, CDR2 YSLEER. The DNA of the CDR3 is TGCGCCAGCAGCCAGAGGACAGGTGGACCCAACCATGGCTACACCTTC. Its translation: CASSQRTGGPNHGYTF.

V gene TRBV20-1 combines with J gene TRBJ2-5, with D perhaps TRBD2 (5 bases). Judging by the DNA end, TRBJ2-7 fits better; the J call may be wrong. The CDR3 covers 12 residues. Germline lookup yields CDR1 DFQATT and CDR2 SNEGSKA (reference sequence). CDR3 amino acids: CSASPTSYEQYF. In DNA form, the CDR3 reads TGCAGTGCTAGTCCTACTAGCTACGAGCAGTACTTC.

This clonotype was counted only a few times. The rearrangement joins TRBV15 to TRBJ2-6; TRBD2 might be the D (6 bases). CDR1 and CDR2 from the germline V gene are LNHNV and YYDKDF (reference sequence). V lost 5 bases, J lost 0 bases, and 11 bases lay in between. The CDR3 runs to 16 residues. CDR3 sequence: CATSGQGGSGANVLTF. The DNA for the CDR3 is TGTGCCACCAGCGGGCAGGGAGGCTCTGGGGCCAACGTCCTGACTTTC.

This chain uses TRBV5-1 with TRBJ1-2; 7 nucleotides match TRBD1. V shed 4 bases, J shed 7 bases, and the junction held 7 bases outside the gene matches. CDR1 and CDR2 from the germline V gene are SGHRS and YFSETQ. This CDR3 region has 13 residues. The CDR3 loop is CASSLDRDRGYTF. The CDR3, as DNA: TGCGCCAGCAGCCTTGACAGGGATCGTGGCTACACCTTC.

This clonotype was recorded a few times. The CDR3 nucleotides read TGTGCCACCCCGTCGGAGTTTGGAGGAGAGACCCAGTACTTC. Protein product: CATPSEFGGETQYF. The rearrangement links TRBV24-1 to TRBJ2-5; D is perhaps TRBD2 (5 bases). Germline V gene lookup returns CDR1 KGHDR and CDR2 SFDVKD. The CDR3 is 14 amino acids. V was shortened by 9 bases and J by 4 bases, with 17 bases between the two germline ends.

In this sample, this clonotype turned up a few times. In nucleotides, the CDR3 is TGTGCCAGCAGCTTAGAGGCCAGCACGCAGGAGACCCAGTACTTC. Its translation: CASSLEASTQETQYF. This chain uses TRBV7-2 with TRBJ2-5, with D unresolved. Looked up from germline, CDR1 is SGHTA and CDR2 is FQGNSA. The CDR3 sequence is 15 residues long. The ends were cut back, 1 base at V and 5 bases at J, with 14 bases in the middle.